This entry lists 31 T cell receptor beta chains sequenced from one sample in a study of vaccination effects on CD4 cells after COVID-19. Their target antigens are unknown. Sequencing followed a ViraFEST assay step that expanded antigen-specific CD4+ T cells with viral peptide pools. Once cultured for approximately ten days, the cells underwent separation to obtain CD4+ T cells. People in the vaccine group had not been infected with SARS-CoV-2 before, and their nucleocapsid antibodies were negative. Sequenced by immunoSEQ multiplex PCR; TCRdb stores in-frame clones only, minus some. The table has 40,000 to 45,000 clones, about 80% seen once. The sample here was CD4+ T cells from PBMCs cultured with SARS-CoV-2 spike peptides, taken before COVID-19 vaccination. Receptors originate from a human donor who received a COVID-19 vaccine.

This clone was found a few times. This rearrangement joins TRBV11-2 to TRBJ1-1; maybe TRBD1 (5 bases). The germline V gene encodes CDR1 SGHAT and CDR2 FQNNGV. The germline V and J ends were trimmed by 1 base and 8 bases, with 5 bases remaining between them. CDR3 size: 11 residues. This chain's CDR3 is CASSLAGEAFF. As DNA, the CDR3 is TGTGCCAGCAGCTTAGCAGGGGAAGCTTTCTTT.

The chain joins TRBV27 to TRBJ2-5; 8 nucleotides match TRBD2. There are 15 residues in the CDR3. Germline V gives CDR1 MNHEY, CDR2 SMNVEV (reference sequence). Trimming cost V 6 bases and J 4 bases; bases outside gene matches: 10. The CDR3: CASRTGGLLGETQYF. The CDR3 bases are TGTGCCAGCAGAACGGGGGGGCTTTTGGGAGAGACCCAGTACTTC.

The sample holds a few counts of this clone. The chain is built from TRBV12-5 and TRBJ1-5, with D possibly matching TRBD1 (5 bases). The CDR3 extends over 14 amino acids. Germline-derived CDR1 and CDR2 are LGHNT and FRNRAP. Trimming removed 5 bases from V and 4 bases from J, with 12 bases in between. Here the CDR3 reads CASGEGAWNQPQHF. The CDR3 DNA follows: TGTGCTAGTGGTGAAGGGGCTTGGAATCAGCCCCAGCATTTT.

V is TRBV2 and J is TRBJ1-1; a possible D gene is TRBD1 (5 bases). V lost 4 bases, J lost 4 bases, and 10 bases lay in between. In germline, CDR1 is SNHLY, CDR2 FYNNEI. The CDR3 spans 13 residues. CDR3: CASSGQRGTEAFF. For the CDR3, the DNA is TGTGCCAGCAGTGGGCAAAGGGGCACTGAAGCTTTCTTT. The full variable domain, rest sourced from reference TRBV2 and TRBJ1-1, is EPEVTQTPSHQVTQMGQEVILRCVPISNHLYFYWYRQILGQKVEFLVSFYNNEISEKSEIFDDQFSVERPDGSNFTLKIRSTKLEDSAMYFCASSGQRGTEAFFGQGTRLTVV.

The gene calls are TRBV7-2 and TRBJ2-3; D unclear. Germline V gene lookup returns CDR1 SGHTA and CDR2 FQGNSA. V lost 5 bases and J 6 bases, leaving 9 bases between the germline ends. The CDR3 covers 12 residues. The CDR3 is CASSTYTDTQYF. The CDR3 DNA is TGTGCCAGCAGCACATACACCGATACGCAGTATTTT.

The chain has TRBV19 and TRBJ1-1; no definite D call. The length of the CDR3 is 14 residues. V lost 5 bases, J lost 4 bases, and 14 bases lay in between. CDR1 and CDR2 (germline): LNHDA, SQIVND (reference sequence). CDR3 coding DNA: TGTGCCAGTAGTTTAAACACAGTGCGCACTGAAGCTTTCTTT. Protein product: CASSLNTVRTEAFF.

This clone has only one observation. This chain uses TRBV5-1 with TRBJ1-2, with 7 bases fitting TRBD1. The germline gives CDR1 SGHRS, CDR2 YFSETQ. CDR3 length: 16 amino acids. V gave up 4 bases and J gave up 6 bases; unmatched junction bases: 15. The CDR3 reads CASSPGPGGTEDGYTF. CDR3 DNA: TGCGCCAGCAGCCCCGGCCCCGGAGGGACAGAAGATGGCTACACCTTC. The full variable domain, its missing parts supplied by reference TRBV5-1 and TRBJ1-2, is KAGVTQTPRYLIKTRGQQVTLSCSPISGHRSVSWYQQTPGQGLQFLFEYFSETQRNKGNFPGRFSGRQFSNSRSEMNVSTLELGDSALYLCASSPGPGGTEDGYTFGSGTRLTVV.

This rearrangement joins TRBV5-8 to TRBJ1-5; 8 nucleotides match TRBD1. Germline CDR1 SGHTS, CDR2 YDEGEE. After removal of 4 bases from V and 2 bases from J, the junction contained 8 bases not matched to a gene. This CDR3 is 16 amino acids long. CDR3 DNA: TGTGCCAGCAGCCCGGGGGGACAGGCGGGCAATCAGCCCCAGCATTTT. Residues: CASSPGGQAGNQPQHF.

The V and J genes are TRBV3-1 (or the pseudogene TRBV3-2) and TRBJ1-2, with TRBD1 identical over 7 bases. Germline V gene lookup returns CDR1 LGHDT and CDR2 YNNKEL (reference sequence). This CDR3 contains 15 residues. V lost 4 bases to trimming and J lost 4 bases; unmatched junction nucleotides: 9. The CDR3 sequence is CASSPQQGRGYGYTF. The CDR3 DNA reads TGTGCCAGCAGCCCTCAACAGGGGCGCGGCTATGGCTACACCTTC.

V and J are TRBV12-2 and TRBJ1-2; the table's D call, TRBD1, has no DNA check behind it. TRBV12-2 constitutes a pseudogene. The CDR3 is 14 amino acids. The CDR3 is CASRFFARGDGYTF. As DNA, the CDR3 is TGTGCAAGTCGCTTCTTTGCCAGGGGAGACGGCTACACCTTC.

Only one count was recorded for this clone. The chain recombines TRBV11-2 with TRBJ1-1, with D maybe TRBD1 (6 bases). Trimming took off 3 bases at V and 0 bases at J, with 11 bases between the two ends. Germline CDR1 is SGHAT and CDR2 is FQNNGV. The CDR3 runs to 15 residues. DNA for the CDR3: TGTGCCAGCAGCTTTGGACAGTTAATGAACACTGAAGCTTTCTTT. Residues: CASSFGQLMNTEAFF.

V is TRBV5-6 and J is TRBJ1-2; 7 nucleotides line up with TRBD1. This CDR3 region has 16 residues. Germline CDR1 reads SGHDT; CDR2 reads YYEEEE. V was clipped by 4 bases and J by 7 bases; unmatched bases: 16. As DNA, the CDR3 is TGTGCCAGCAGCGTGGGTCGACAGGGACCAACGAGTGGCTACACCTTC. This gives the protein CASSVGRQGPTSGYTF.

This clone was recorded once. The chain combines TRBV28 with TRBJ1-2, with 10 bases fitting TRBD1. This CDR3 is 15 amino acids long. Germline loops: CDR1 MDHEN, CDR2 SYDVKM. V gave up 6 bases and J gave up 2 bases; unmatched junction bases: 6. CDR3 region: CASSLRTGGNYGYTF. The CDR3 DNA follows: TGTGCCAGCAGCCTAAGGACAGGGGGGAACTATGGCTACACCTTC.

The chain combines TRBV24-1 with TRBJ2-1; 7 bases line up with TRBD2. Germline V gene lookup returns CDR1 KGHDR and CDR2 SFDVKD. With V trimmed by 2 bases and J by 5 bases, 8 bases remained unmatched. The CDR3 totals 16 residues. The CDR3 nucleotides read TGTGCCACCAGTGATTCACTGTCGGGGGGAAACAATGAGCAGTTCTTC. Amino acid sequence: CATSDSLSGGNNEQFF.

The chain recombines TRBV6-5 with TRBJ1-1; tentative D call: TRBD1 (6 bases). V gave up 7 bases and J gave up 4 bases, with 13 bases separating them. The germline gives CDR1 MNHEY, CDR2 SVGAGI. The CDR3 is 13 residues long. The CDR3 sequence: CASTNSGATEAFF. CDR3 nucleotides: TGTGCCAGCACCAACTCAGGGGCCACTGAAGCTTTCTTT.

The V call is TRBV7-9, the J call TRBJ2-7; 7 positions match TRBD1. J was trimmed by 5 bases and V by 1 base; bases with no gene match: 5. There are 14 residues in the CDR3. The germline V gene encodes CDR1 SEHNR and CDR2 FQNEAQ (reference sequence). DNA for the CDR3: TGTGCCAGCAGCTTAGGCAGGGGGAGTGACGAGCAGTACGTC. It yields the protein CASSLGRGSDEQYV.

This clone came up once. V is TRBV3-1 (or the pseudogene TRBV3-2) and J is TRBJ1-4; 9 bases are shared with TRBD1. The CDR3 is 16 amino acids. The junction had 10 bases not matched to a gene; V was cut back by 4 bases and J by 7 bases. Germline lookup yields CDR1 LGHDT and CDR2 YNNKEL (reference sequence). The CDR3 region is CASSRGLQGAGEKLFF. CDR3 coding DNA: TGTGCCAGCAGCCGGGGTCTACAGGGGGCGGGTGAAAAACTGTTTTTT.

The rearrangement links TRBV7-3 to TRBJ2-1, with 9 bases fitting TRBD1. CDR3 length equals 16 residues. Per the germline V gene, CDR1 is SGHTA and CDR2 is FQGTGA. V was clipped by 1 base and J by 5 bases; unmatched bases: 6. CDR3 nucleotides: TGTGCCAGCAGCTTAAAGGGGACAGGGATTGACAATGAGCAGTTCTTC. It specifies CASSLKGTGIDNEQFF.

The chain has TRBV5-1 and TRBJ2-7; the match to TRBD1 covers 10 bases. V was clipped by 5 bases and J by 3 bases; unmatched bases: 8. CDR3 size: 15 residues. The germline V gene encodes CDR1 SGHRS and CDR2 YFSETQ. CDR3 nucleotides: TGCGCCAGCAGGTTCGGGACAGGGGCTTTCTACGAGCAGTACGTC. This encodes CASRFGTGAFYEQYV.

The rearrangement links TRBV5-4 to TRBJ1-2; D is unclear. CDR3 length: 13 residues. Germline assignment: CDR1 SGHNT and CDR2 YYREEE (reference sequence). V lost 2 bases, J lost 1 base, and 6 bases lay in between. The CDR3 protein is CASSFFGNYGYTF. CDR3 sequence (DNA): TGTGCCAGCAGCTTTTTTGGTAACTATGGCTACACCTTC.

In its sample, this clone is medium-sized. The chain has TRBV2 and TRBJ1-5; D is unclear. Trimming left V 8 bases short and J 4 bases short, with 9 bases between. The germline gives CDR1 SNHLY, CDR2 FYNNEI. The CDR3 is 12 amino acids. CDR3 loop: CASARGNQPQHF. CDR3 DNA sequence: TGTGCCAGCGCACGGGGAAATCAGCCCCAGCATTTT.

This clone was seen more than once but under ten times. The V and J genes are TRBV9 and TRBJ2-2, with D possibly being TRBD1 or TRBD2 (7 bases each). V lost 3 bases and J lost 3, with 21 bases in between. Germline V gene lookup returns CDR1 SGDLS and CDR2 YYNGEE. The CDR3 totals 18 residues. DNA for the CDR3: TGTGCCAGCAGCGGTAGTAGTTCAGGGGGGGCGGACACCGGGGAGCTGTTTTTT. Protein product: CASSGSSSGGADTGELFF.

The chain is built from TRBV29-1 and TRBJ2-3, with TRBD2 identical over 14 bases. V lost 4 bases to trimming and J lost 6 bases; unmatched junction nucleotides: 3. The CDR3 sequence is 14 residues long. Germline values: CDR1 SQVTM, CDR2 ANQGSEA. The CDR3 DNA reads as TGCAGCGTTGGGACTAGCGGGGGGCGCGATACGCAGTATTTT. This codes for CSVGTSGGRDTQYF.

The rearrangement joins TRBV24-1 to TRBJ2-3, with 13 bases identical to TRBD2. CDR1 is KGHDR and CDR2 is SFDVKD in the germline V gene. Germline trimming cut 4 bases from V and 0 bases from J; bases unmatched to any gene: 9. The CDR3 spans 19 residues. The DNA for the CDR3 is TGTGCCACCAGTGAACTACGACTAGCGGGGGGTTTTAGCACAGATACGCAGTATTTT. Residues: CATSELRLAGGFSTDTQYF.

The chain links TRBV10-1 to TRBJ2-7; 11 bases fit TRBD2. Losses at the gene ends were 0 bases for V and 5 bases for J; bases not matched to a gene: 15. CDR1 and CDR2 (germline): WNHNN, SYGVQD (reference sequence). The CDR3 is 19 amino acids. The CDR3 here is CASSESSSGALAGEDEQYV. The CDR3, as DNA: TGCGCCAGCAGTGAGTCGTCCTCGGGGGCACTAGCGGGGGAGGACGAGCAGTACGTC.

This clone was recorded once. The rearrangement uses TRBV30 and TRBJ2-2; D remains ambiguous. Per the germline V gene, CDR1 is GTSNPN and CDR2 is SVGIG (reference sequence). V lost 2 bases to trimming and J lost 1 base, with 8 bases between them. The CDR3 runs 14 residues. The CDR3 DNA follows: TGTGCCTGGAGTCCTTCAGTGAACACCGGGGAGCTGTTTTTT. Residues: CAWSPSVNTGELFF.

This clone was picked up one time. The V call is TRBV24-1, the J call TRBJ1-1, with D possibly being TRBD1 (6 bases). Germline V CDR1 and CDR2: KGHDR, SFDVKD. Deletions cut 2 bases from V and 10 bases from J, with 16 bases between. The CDR3 sequence is 14 residues long. CDR3 DNA sequence: TGTGCCACCAGTGATTCTCAAAACAGGGTTGGAGCTTTCTTT. It specifies CATSDSQNRVGAFF.

This clone was found once. V is TRBV4-1 and J is TRBJ2-3; perhaps D is TRBD1 or TRBD2 (5 bases each). The CDR3 sequence is 16 residues long. Germline V gives CDR1 MGHRA, CDR2 YSYEKL. The V end was cut by 4 bases, the J end by 4 bases, with 18 bases between. CDR3 protein: CASSPTPGPRADTQYF. CDR3 coding DNA: TGCGCCAGCAGCCCTACGCCGGGACCCAGGGCAGATACGCAGTATTTT.

The chain carries TRBV29-1 and TRBJ1-2, with a possible D match to TRBD1 (5 bases). CDR1 is SQVTM, CDR2 ANQGSEA, per germline. V lost 3 bases and J 5 bases, leaving 16 bases between the germline ends. CDR3 length: 14 residues. The CDR3 loop reads CSVEASPGGYGYTF. CDR3 nucleotide sequence: TGCAGCGTTGAGGCCAGCCCCGGGGGGTATGGCTACACCTTC.

This clone came up a few times. This chain uses TRBV7-8 with TRBJ1-5; 9 bases map to TRBD1. The V gene end was trimmed by 0 bases and the J gene end by 5 bases; junction bases not matched to a gene: 5. The CDR3 is 16 residues long. The germline gives CDR1 SGHVS, CDR2 FQNEAQ. The CDR3 DNA reads TGTGCCAGCAGCTTAGCGGAGACAGGGGGTTATCAGCCCCAGCATTTT. Translated, it gives CASSLAETGGYQPQHF. The full variable domain, rest sourced from reference TRBV7-8 and TRBJ1-5, is GAGVSQSPRYKVAKRGQDVALRCDPISGHVSLFWYQQALGQGPEFLTYFQNEAQLDKSGLPSDRFFAERPEGSVSTLKIQRTQQEDSAVYLCASSLAETGGYQPQHFGDGTRLSIL.

This clone occurred once. The genes are TRBV21-1 and TRBJ1-6. TRBV21-1 is an annotated pseudogene. The CDR3 extends over 19 amino acids. CDR3 region: CASSPGTVLKALYNSPLHF. The CDR3 DNA follows: TGTGCCAGCAGCCCCGGGACCGTATTAAAGGCGCTTTATAATTCACCCCTCCACTTT.